Below, one TCR beta chain is given with its context. Its antigen is unknown. Method: immunoSEQ multiplex PCR; TCRdb's copy keeps in-frame clones and lacks some. The table shows 80,000 to 95,000 clones, with 70% to 90% occurring only once. This specimen comes from a study of OX40 agonist ivuxolimab in advanced cancers. The study, taken as a whole, reports: Certain nonresponders additionally had low normalized T-cell clonal expansion.

This CDR3 is built from 15 residues. Germline values: CDR1 SGHKS, CDR2 YYEKEE (reference sequence). V lost 1 base to trimming and J lost 5 bases; unmatched junction nucleotides: 3. The sampling schedule covered blood at baseline, cycle 4 day 1, and cycle 7 day 1. V usage is TRBV5-5 and J usage is TRBJ2-1, with 10 bases matching TRBD2. The sequence was obtained from an adult with an advanced solid tumor such as melanoma, head and neck, liver or kidney cancer. The sample here was CD4+ or CD8+ T cells sorted from blood, taken in a trial of the OX40 agonist ivuxolimab. The CDR3 spells CASSLRLAGDNEQFF. In DNA, the CDR3 is TGTGCCAGCAGCTTGAGGCTAGCGGGGGACAATGAGCAGTTCTTC.